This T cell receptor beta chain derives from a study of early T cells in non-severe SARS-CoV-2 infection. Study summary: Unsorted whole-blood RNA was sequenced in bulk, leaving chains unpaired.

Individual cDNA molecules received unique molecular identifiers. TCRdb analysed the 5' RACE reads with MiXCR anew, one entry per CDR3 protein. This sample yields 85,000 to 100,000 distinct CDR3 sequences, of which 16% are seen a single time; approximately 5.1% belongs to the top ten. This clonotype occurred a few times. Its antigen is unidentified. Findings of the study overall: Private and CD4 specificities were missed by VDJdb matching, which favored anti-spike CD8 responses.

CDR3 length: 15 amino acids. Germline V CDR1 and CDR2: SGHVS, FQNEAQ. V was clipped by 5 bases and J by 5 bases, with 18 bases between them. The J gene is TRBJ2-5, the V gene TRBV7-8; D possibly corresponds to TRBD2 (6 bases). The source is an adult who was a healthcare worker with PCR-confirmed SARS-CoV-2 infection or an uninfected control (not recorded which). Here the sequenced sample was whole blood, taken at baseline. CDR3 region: CASSPFTGELETQYF. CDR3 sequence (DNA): TGTGCCAGCAGCCCCTTTACGGGGGAGTTGGAGACCCAGTACTTC.